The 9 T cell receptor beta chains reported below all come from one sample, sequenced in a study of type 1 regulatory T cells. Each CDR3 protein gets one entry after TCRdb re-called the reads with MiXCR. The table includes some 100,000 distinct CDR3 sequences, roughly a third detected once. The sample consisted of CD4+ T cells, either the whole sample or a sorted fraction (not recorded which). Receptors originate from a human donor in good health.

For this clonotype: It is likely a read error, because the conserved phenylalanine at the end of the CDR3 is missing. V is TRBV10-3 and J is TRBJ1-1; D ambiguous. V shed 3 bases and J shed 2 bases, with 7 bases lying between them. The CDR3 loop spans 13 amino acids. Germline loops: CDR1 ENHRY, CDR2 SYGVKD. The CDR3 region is CAISEKLNTEAFS. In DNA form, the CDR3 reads TGTGCCATCAGTGAAAAGTTAAACACTGAAGCTTTCTCT.

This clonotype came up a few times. CDR3 sequence (DNA): TGTGCCAGCAGCTTCCGCGACGGATCCTACGAGCAGTACTTC. It is translated as CASSFRDGSYEQYF. The J gene is TRBJ2-7, the V gene TRBV11-2; D gene unclear. CDR1 SGHAT and CDR2 FQNNGV come from the germline V gene. Trimming left V 3 bases short and J 1 base short, with 10 bases between. This CDR3 is 14 amino acids long.

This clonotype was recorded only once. As DNA, the CDR3 is TGTGCCGTCACATGCGAGCAGTTCTTC. It translates to CAVTCEQFF. The chain joins TRBV10-3 to TRBJ2-1; D gene ambiguous. This CDR3 region has 9 residues. CDR1 is ENHRY, CDR2 SYGVKD, per germline. The V gene lost 11 bases and the J gene lost 10 bases, with 9 bases spanning the gap.

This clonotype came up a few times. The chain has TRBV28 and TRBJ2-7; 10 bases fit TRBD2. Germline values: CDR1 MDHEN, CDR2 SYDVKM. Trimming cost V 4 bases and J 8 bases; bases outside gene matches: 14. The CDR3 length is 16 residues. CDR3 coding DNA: TGTGCCAGCAGTTCCCGTCTAGCGGGAGTACGGGATCAGCAGTACTTC. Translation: CASSSRLAGVRDQQYF.

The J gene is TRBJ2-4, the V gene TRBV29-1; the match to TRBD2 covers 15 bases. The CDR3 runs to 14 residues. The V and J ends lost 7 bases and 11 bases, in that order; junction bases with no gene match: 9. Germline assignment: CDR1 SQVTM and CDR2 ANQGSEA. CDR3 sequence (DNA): TGCAGCGCCCGAGGGACTAGCGGGGGGTCCGTTCAGTACTTC. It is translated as CSARGTSGGSVQYF.

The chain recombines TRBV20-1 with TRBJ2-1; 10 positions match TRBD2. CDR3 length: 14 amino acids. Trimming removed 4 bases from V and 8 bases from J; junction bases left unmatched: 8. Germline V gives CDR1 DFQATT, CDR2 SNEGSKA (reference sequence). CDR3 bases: TGCAGTGCTACAACTAGCGGGGTTGGGGATGAGCAGTTCTTC. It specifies CSATTSGVGDEQFF.

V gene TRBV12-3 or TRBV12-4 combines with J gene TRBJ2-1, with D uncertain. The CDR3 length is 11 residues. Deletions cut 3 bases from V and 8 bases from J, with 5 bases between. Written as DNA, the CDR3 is TGTGCCAGCAGTTTTCTTCATGAGCAGTTCTTC. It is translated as CASSFLHEQFF.

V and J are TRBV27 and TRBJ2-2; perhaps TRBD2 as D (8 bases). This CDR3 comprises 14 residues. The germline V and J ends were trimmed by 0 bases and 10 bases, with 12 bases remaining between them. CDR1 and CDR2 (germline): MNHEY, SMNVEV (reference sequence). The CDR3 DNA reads TGTGCCAGCAGTTTATCCCGGGAGGGGGCGGAGCTGTTTTTT. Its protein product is CASSLSREGAELFF.

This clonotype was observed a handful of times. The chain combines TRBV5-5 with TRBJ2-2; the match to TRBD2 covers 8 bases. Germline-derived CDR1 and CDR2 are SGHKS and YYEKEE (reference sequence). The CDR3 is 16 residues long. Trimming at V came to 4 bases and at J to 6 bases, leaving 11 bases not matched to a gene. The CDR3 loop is CASSEAGGFIPGELFF. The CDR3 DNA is TGTGCCAGCAGCGAGGCGGGGGGTTTTATTCCCGGGGAGCTGTTTTTT. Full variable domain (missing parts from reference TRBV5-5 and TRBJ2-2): DAGVTQSPTHLIKTRGQQVTLRCSPISGHKSVSWYQQVLGQGPQFIFQYYEKEERGRGNFPDRFSARQFPNYSSELNVNALLLGDSALYLCASSEAGGFIPGELFFGEGSRLTVL.